These 7 T cell receptor beta chains originate from one sample sequenced in a study of early T cells in non-severe SARS-CoV-2 infection. MiXCR, run by TCRdb on the 5' RACE reads, gives a single entry per CDR3 protein. The data contain about 77,000 distinct CDR3 sequences, 16% of them singletons. Sequenced input: whole blood. The receptors come from an adult who was a healthcare worker with PCR-confirmed SARS-CoV-2 infection or an uninfected control (not recorded which).

The CDR3 region has the DNA TGCAGCGAGGCGACTCCCGGGAATGAGCAGTTCTTC. Amino acids: CSEATPGNEQFF. This chain links TRBV29-1 with TRBJ2-1; D remains unclear. Trimming took off 7 bases at V and 7 bases at J, with 14 bases between the two ends. The germline V gene has CDR1 SQVTM and CDR2 ANQGSEA. This CDR3 comprises 12 residues.

This clonotype has more than one count but fewer than ten. CDR3 region: CASRTGRGYSPLHF. The CDR3 DNA follows: TGTGCCAGCAGGACGGGCAGGGGATATTCACCCCTCCACTTT. The gene calls are TRBV12-3 or TRBV12-4 and TRBJ1-6, with TRBD1 as a possible D gene (6 bases). The CDR3 consists of 14 residues. V was pared by 6 bases and J by 8 bases, with 14 bases between.

This clonotype turned up a few times. The V call is TRBV6-6, the J call TRBJ2-6; D might be TRBD2 (7 bases). The germline gives CDR1 MNHNY, CDR2 SVGAGI (reference sequence). CDR3 length: 18 amino acids. V lost 2 bases and J lost 3, with 17 bases in between. The DNA of the CDR3 is TGTGCCAGCAGTTACCCCGAGGGGGGGGTACGTGGGGCCAACGTCCTGACTTTC. Its protein is CASSYPEGGVRGANVLTF.

V is TRBV2 and J is TRBJ1-5; a weak D match, TRBD1 (5 bases). V shed 8 bases and J shed 4 bases, with 12 bases lying between them. CDR1 and CDR2 (germline): SNHLY, FYNNEI. The CDR3 has 13 residues. CDR3 region: CASFGDGNQPQHF. DNA for the CDR3: TGTGCCAGCTTCGGGGACGGGAATCAGCCCCAGCATTTT.

Concerning this clonotype: The missing conserved phenylalanine or tryptophan at the end of this CDR3 makes a read error likely. The chain recombines TRBV6-5 with TRBJ2-7, with 12 bases that match TRBD1. The CDR3 is 14 amino acids. The J segment lost 4 bases and the V segment lost 4 bases, leaving 2 bases of the junction unmatched. Germline V lookup: CDR1 MNHEY, CDR2 SVGAGI. The CDR3: CASSWGQGAYEQYS. The CDR3, as DNA: TGTGCCAGCAGTTGGGGACAGGGGGCTTACGAGCAGTACTCC.

The chain uses TRBV5-3 and TRBJ2-1; 14 positions agree with TRBD2. TRBV5-3 is reported as an ORF; its role is uncertain. The CDR3 runs 17 residues. Trimming took 2 bases from V and 6 from J; bases not matched to a gene: 7. The CDR3: CARSFPGTSGSFNEQFF. The CDR3 nucleotides are TGTGCCAGAAGCTTCCCCGGGACTAGCGGGAGTTTCAATGAGCAGTTCTTC.

In this sample, this clonotype turned up a few times. V is TRBV2 and J is TRBJ2-2, with TRBD2 identical over 8 bases. Per germline, CDR1 SNHLY and CDR2 FYNNEI. V lost 6 bases and J lost 4; bases outside the gene matches: 7. This CDR3 has 15 amino acids. The chain's CDR3 is CASRESGRGTGELFF. The CDR3 DNA is TGTGCCAGCAGAGAAAGCGGGAGAGGCACCGGGGAGCTGTTTTTT.